The following is a T cell receptor (beta chain) sequence with its context. Its specificity is not known. This sample was taken from a study of blood T cells in healthy people across ages. Study as a whole: Template switching recovered approximately one barcoded beta molecule for every two T cells. Notes on the study in general: TCR beta diversity per million T cells fell roughly linearly with age.

V was pared by 9 bases and J by 0 bases, with 15 bases between. CDR3 size: 16 residues. Germline V lookup: CDR1 SNHLY, CDR2 FYNNEI. Together with a sample-barcoded 5' primer, a J-beta primer mix was included in a second PCR lasting about 7 to 11 cycles. MiXCR, applied by TCRdb to the 5' RACE reads, yields one record per CDR3 protein. The sample records approximately 1,700,000 distinct CDR3 sequences, around 40% being singletons. Caucasian individuals from Russia who were healthy and aged roughly 6 to 95 acted as donors. The TCR was taken from a human donor in good health. Sequencing input: blood. V is TRBV2 and J is TRBJ2-6; a possible D gene is TRBD1 (5 bases). The CDR3 spells CASTMGRSSGANVLTF. The CDR3 nucleotides are TGTGCCAGTACAATGGGGCGGAGCTCTGGGGCCAACGTCCTGACTTTC.